This section outlines one T cell receptor beta chain sequence together with its context. Its cognate antigen is unknown. The CDR3 loop spans 14 amino acids. Between the trimmed V and J ends, which lost 8 bases and 4 bases, there was a span of 12 bases. Germline CDR1 is MNHEY and CDR2 is SMNVEV (reference sequence). The data belong to a study of CD8+ T cells in alopecia areata. Study findings and constraints: Lesional tissue from the scalp (especially in alopecia totalis/universalis) showed higher clonality than normal scalp.

Treatment meaning: oral pan-JAK inhibitor, 5-10 mg twice daily. Peripheral blood and lesional scalp punch biopsies came from alopecia areata patients. RNA extraction and reverse transcription yielded cDNA as sequencing template. The method was immunoSEQ multiplex PCR; TCRdb's version includes in-frame clones alone and lacks a portion of them. The sample shows about 180,000 clones, around 51% of them seen only once. This rearrangement joins TRBV27 to TRBJ1-6, with TRBD1 as a possible D gene (5 bases). The sample consisted of CD8+ T cells sorted from blood, taken at approximately week 52, from a patient treated with tofacitinib. This clonotype originated in a human donor with alopecia areata. The CDR3 here is CASGDLSYNSPLHF. For the CDR3, the DNA is TGTGCCAGCGGGGACCTCTCTTATAATTCACCCCTCCACTTT.